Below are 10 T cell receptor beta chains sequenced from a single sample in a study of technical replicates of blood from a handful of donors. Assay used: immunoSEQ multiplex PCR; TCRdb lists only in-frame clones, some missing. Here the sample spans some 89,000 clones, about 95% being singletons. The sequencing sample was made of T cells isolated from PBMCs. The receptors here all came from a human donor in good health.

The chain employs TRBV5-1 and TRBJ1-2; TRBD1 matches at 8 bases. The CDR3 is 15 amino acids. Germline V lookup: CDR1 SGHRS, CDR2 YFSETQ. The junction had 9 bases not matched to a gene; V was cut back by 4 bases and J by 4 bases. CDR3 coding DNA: TGCGCCAGCAGCCCGACAGGGGCCCCTCCCTATGGCTACACCTTC. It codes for CASSPTGAPPYGYTF.

For the CDR3, the DNA is TGTGCCAGTAGTCAACAGGGTTGGGAGACCCAGTACTTC. It specifies CASSQQGWETQYF. The rearrangement uses TRBV19 and TRBJ2-5; D may be TRBD1 (6 bases). Germline-derived CDR1 and CDR2 are LNHDA and SQIVND (reference sequence). The V gene lost 5 bases and the J gene lost 5 bases, with 12 bases spanning the gap. CDR3 length: 13 amino acids. Full variable domain (rest looked up from reference TRBV19 and TRBJ2-5): DGGITQSPKYLFRKEGQNVTLSCEQNLNHDAMYWYRQDPGQGLRLIYYSQIVNDFQKGDIAEGYSVSREKKESFPLTVTSAQKNPTAFYLCASSQQGWETQYFGPGTRLLVL.

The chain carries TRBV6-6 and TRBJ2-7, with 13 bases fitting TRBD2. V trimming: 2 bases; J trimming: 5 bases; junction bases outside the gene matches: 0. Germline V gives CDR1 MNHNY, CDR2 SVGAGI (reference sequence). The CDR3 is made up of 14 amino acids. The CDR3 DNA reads TGTGCCAGCAGTTACGGGACTAGCGGGAACGAGCAGTACTTC. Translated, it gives CASSYGTSGNEQYF.

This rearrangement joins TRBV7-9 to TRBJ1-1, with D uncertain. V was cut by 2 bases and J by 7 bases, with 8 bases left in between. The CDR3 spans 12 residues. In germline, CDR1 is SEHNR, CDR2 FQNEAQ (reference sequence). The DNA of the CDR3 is TGTGCCAGCAGCTTATCCCCAGTTGAAGCTTTCTTT. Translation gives CASSLSPVEAFF. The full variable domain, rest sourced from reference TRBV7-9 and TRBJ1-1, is DTGVSQNPRHKITKRGQNVTFRCDPISEHNRLYWYRQTLGQGPEFLTYFQNEAQLEKSRLLSDRFSAERPKGSFSTLEIQRTEQGDSAMYLCASSLSPVEAFFGQGTRLTVV.

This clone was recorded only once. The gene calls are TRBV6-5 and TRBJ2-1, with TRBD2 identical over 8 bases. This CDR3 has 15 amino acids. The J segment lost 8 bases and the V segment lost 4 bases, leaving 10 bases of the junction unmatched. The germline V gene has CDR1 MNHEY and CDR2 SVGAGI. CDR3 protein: CASSSPGLVIHEQFF. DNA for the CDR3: TGTGCCAGCAGTTCCCCGGGACTAGTGATCCATGAGCAGTTCTTC.

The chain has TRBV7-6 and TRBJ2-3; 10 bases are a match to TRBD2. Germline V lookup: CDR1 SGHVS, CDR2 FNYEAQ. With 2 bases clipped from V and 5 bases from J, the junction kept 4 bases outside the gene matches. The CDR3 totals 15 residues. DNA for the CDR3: TGTGCCAGCAGCTTACTAGCGGGAGATGAAGATACGCAGTATTTT. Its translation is CASSLLAGDEDTQYF.

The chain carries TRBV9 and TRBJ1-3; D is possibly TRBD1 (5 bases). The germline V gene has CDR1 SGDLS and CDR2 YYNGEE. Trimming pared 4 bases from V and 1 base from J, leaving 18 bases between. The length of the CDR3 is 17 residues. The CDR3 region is CASSPGSRAVSGNTIYF. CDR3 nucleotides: TGTGCCAGCAGCCCAGGCAGCAGGGCAGTTTCTGGAAACACCATATATTTT.

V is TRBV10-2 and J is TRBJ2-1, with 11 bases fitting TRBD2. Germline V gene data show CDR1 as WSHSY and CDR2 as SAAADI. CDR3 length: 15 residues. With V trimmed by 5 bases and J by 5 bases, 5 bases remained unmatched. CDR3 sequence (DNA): TGCGCCAGCAGTCCACTAGCGGGAGCCAACAATGAGCAGTTCTTC. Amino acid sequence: CASSPLAGANNEQFF.

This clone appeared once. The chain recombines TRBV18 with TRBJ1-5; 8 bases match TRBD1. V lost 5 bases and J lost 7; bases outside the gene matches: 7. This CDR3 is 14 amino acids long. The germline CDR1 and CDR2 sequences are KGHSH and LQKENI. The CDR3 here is CASSEDRVVQPQHF. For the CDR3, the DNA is TGTGCCAGCTCAGAGGACAGGGTGGTGCAGCCCCAGCATTTT.

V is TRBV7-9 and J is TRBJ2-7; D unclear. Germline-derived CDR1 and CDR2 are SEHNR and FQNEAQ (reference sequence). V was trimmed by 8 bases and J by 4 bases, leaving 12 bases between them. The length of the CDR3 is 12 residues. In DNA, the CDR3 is TGTGCCAGCCTCGACAATCCTTACGAGCAGTACTTC. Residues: CASLDNPYEQYF.